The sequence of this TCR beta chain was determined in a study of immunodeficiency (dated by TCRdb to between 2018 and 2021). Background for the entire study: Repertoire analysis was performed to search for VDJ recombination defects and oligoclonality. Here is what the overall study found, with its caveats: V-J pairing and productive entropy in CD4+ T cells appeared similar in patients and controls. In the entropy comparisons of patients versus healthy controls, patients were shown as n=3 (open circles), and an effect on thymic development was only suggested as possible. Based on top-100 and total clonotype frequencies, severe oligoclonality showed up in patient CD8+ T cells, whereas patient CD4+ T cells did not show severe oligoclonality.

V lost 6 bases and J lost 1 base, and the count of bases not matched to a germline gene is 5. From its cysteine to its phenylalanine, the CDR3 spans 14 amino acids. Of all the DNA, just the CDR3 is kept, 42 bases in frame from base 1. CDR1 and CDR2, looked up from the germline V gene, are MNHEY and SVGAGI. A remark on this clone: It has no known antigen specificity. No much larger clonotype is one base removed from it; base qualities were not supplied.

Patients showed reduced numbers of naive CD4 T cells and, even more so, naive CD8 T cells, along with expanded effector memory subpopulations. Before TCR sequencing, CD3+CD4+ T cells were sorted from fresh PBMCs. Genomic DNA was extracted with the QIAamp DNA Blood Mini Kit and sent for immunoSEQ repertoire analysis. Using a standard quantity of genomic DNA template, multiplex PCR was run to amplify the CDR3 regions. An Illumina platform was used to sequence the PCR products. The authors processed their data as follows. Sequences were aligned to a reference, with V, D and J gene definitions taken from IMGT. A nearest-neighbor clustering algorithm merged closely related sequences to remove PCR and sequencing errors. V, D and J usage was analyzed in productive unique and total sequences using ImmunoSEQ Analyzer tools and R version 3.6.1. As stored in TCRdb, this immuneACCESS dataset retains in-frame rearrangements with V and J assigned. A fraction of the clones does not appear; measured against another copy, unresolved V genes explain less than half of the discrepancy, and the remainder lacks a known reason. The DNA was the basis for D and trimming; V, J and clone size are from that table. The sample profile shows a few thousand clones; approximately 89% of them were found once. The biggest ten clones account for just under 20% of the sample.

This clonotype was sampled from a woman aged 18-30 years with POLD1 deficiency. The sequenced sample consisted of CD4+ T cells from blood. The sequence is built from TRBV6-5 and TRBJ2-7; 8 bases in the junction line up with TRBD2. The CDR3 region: CASRGGGKSYEQYF. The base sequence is TGTGCCAGCAGGGGCGGGGGGAAGTCCTACGAGCAGTACTTC.